One and the same sample provided the 5 T cell receptor beta chains below, sequenced in a study of control samples from healthy donors and cancer patients. Method: immunoSEQ multiplex PCR; TCRdb's copy keeps in-frame clones and lacks some. The table includes about 70,000 clones, under 90% detected once. The sequencing sample was made of blood. The receptor source for this set is a man aged 45-65 years in good health.

V is TRBV6-1 and J is TRBJ1-3; 7 nucleotides agree with TRBD1. CDR3 length: 15 residues. Per the germline V gene, CDR1 is MNHNS and CDR2 is SASEGT. V shed 7 bases, J shed 0 bases, and the junction held 6 bases outside the gene matches. CDR3: CASKWTGDSGNTIYF. The CDR3 DNA follows: TGTGCCAGCAAATGGACAGGCGACTCTGGAAACACCATATATTTT.

The chain is built from TRBV7-2 and TRBJ2-3, with TRBD2 matching over 8 bases. This CDR3 is built from 14 residues. Trimming at V came to 8 bases and at J to 5 bases, leaving 9 bases not matched to a gene. CDR1 SGHTA and CDR2 FQGNSA come from the germline V gene. The CDR3 protein is CASLHGGAIDTQYF. CDR3 bases: TGTGCCAGCCTCCACGGGGGGGCGATAGATACGCAGTATTTT.

The V call is TRBV7-7, the J call TRBJ1-2; tentative D call: TRBD1 (5 bases). The CDR3 is 16 residues long. Germline V gene lookup returns CDR1 SSHAT and CDR2 FNYEAQ (reference sequence). The ends were cut back, 2 bases at V and 2 bases at J, with 15 bases in the middle. CDR3 protein: CASSLWCTGANYGYTF. In DNA form, the CDR3 reads TGTGCCAGCAGCTTATGGTGTACCGGGGCGAACTATGGCTACACCTTC.

This sequence joins TRBV11-2 and TRBJ1-4; TRBD1 might be the D (6 bases). Deletions cut 0 bases from V and 3 bases from J, with 8 bases between. From germline, CDR1 is SGHAT and CDR2 FQNNGV. This CDR3 has 15 amino acids. CDR3 residues: CASSLEWGPNEKLFF. The CDR3 coding sequence is TGTGCCAGCAGCTTAGAATGGGGGCCTAATGAAAAACTGTTTTTT.

For this clone: A read error may produce the germline difference seen at one junction end. The genes are TRBV4-1 and TRBJ2-1; D call uncertain. Germline V lookup: CDR1 MGHRA, CDR2 YSYEKL. There are 14 residues in the CDR3. The CDR3 DNA is TGCGCCAGCAGACAAGAGACGTCCTACAATGAGCAGTTCTTC. This translates into CASRQETSYNEQFF.